This TCR beta chain was captured by sequencing in a study of PD-L1 blockade in urothelial cancer. As for the study in general: Per blood sample, T cells had a median of around 140,000. Study-level points and caveats: Improved survival was predicted by pretreatment blood TCR clonality below the median.

Synthetic TCR analog templates were added to each PCR reaction. The protocol was immunoSEQ multiplex PCR, while the TCRdb copy is restricted to in-frame clones and leaves out a portion. The sample includes 20,000 to 25,000 clones, 87% of them seen just once. As concerns this clone: No antigen is known for it.

Losses at the gene ends were 5 bases for V and 4 bases for J; bases not matched to a gene: 13. The CDR3 has 17 residues. The germline V gene encodes CDR1 SGHTA and CDR2 FQGTGA. The chain recombines TRBV7-3 with TRBJ2-3; 9 bases agree with TRBD2. The sequence was obtained from a man aged 45-65 years with urothelial cancer. Here the sequenced sample was PBMCs, taken around atezolizumab (anti-PD-L1) treatment. The CDR3 loop is CASSLLGSGGPADTQYF. The CDR3 nucleotides are TGTGCCAGCAGCCTGCTGGGTAGCGGGGGCCCGGCAGATACGCAGTATTTT.